The T cell receptor (beta chain) described here comes from a study of T cells in Graves' hyperthyroidism and ophthalmopathy (dated 2019 in TCRdb). Background for the entire study: Peripheral blood samples were taken at the time of initial diagnosis, prior to any treatment. Prospective prediction of ophthalmopathy was tested in an independent validation cohort of fewer than 20 hyperthyroidism patients and approximately 17 patients who later progressed to ophthalmopathy. To identify distinguishing TCR V-J signatures, a discovery cohort of some 99 patients was used, comprising 43 with Graves' ophthalmopathy and 57 with stable Graves' hyperthyroidism. For training and testing, the approximately 92 patients in the discovery cohort were randomly divided in a 7:3 ratio. TCR Vbeta CDR3 sequencing of roughly 140 peripheral blood samples (fewer than 45 ophthalmopathy, about 75 hyperthyroidism and about 17 progressor patients) is reported in the paper. The study also compared thyroid tissue and blood T-cell repertoires from several Graves' hyperthyroidism patients. After blood sampling, hyperthyroidism patients were treated with methimazole at a starting dose of 30 mg daily, and ophthalmopathy patients were treated with high-dose intravenous methylprednisolone.

Beyond this particular receptor, the publication reports: A model built on a 13 V-J signature distinguished ophthalmopathy from stable hyperthyroidism, reaching roughly 88% sensitivity and approximately 81% specificity in cross-validation and 80%/75% in testing. In validation, the model predicted progression to ophthalmopathy a median of around six months before onset, with roughly 70% sensitivity and roughly 73% specificity. Sample size was not statistically predetermined, and blinding of investigators to group allocation was not performed. Most expanded thyroid clonotypes (frequency above 0.001) were also detected in blood, a finding suggesting that blood repertoires may reflect thyroid immune responses.

The TCR beta CDR3 regions were amplified from RNA transcripts. The TCR CDR3 was subjected to a first round of RT-PCR using the HTBI primer set and the Qiagen OneStep RT-PCR kit. The libraries were constructed in a second round of multiplex PCR and then size-selected and purified. Libraries were sequenced paired-end with 100 bp reads on an Illumina HiSeq2000. In the authors' own workflow: Raw data were processed with SOAPnuke, discarding reads with adapters, uncalled bases, mean Phred below 15, or no exact constant-primer or identifier match. High-quality paired reads were merged with COPE v1.2.5, and unique nucleotide sequences were defined as clonotypes. MiTCR v1.1 was used to align clonotypes to the IMGT TRBV, TRBD and TRBJ reference segments. The analysis was restricted to V-J combinations with a frequency above 0.0001, which together covered 99% to 99.2% of the repertoires. The TCS score was defined as the ratio of F50 (clonal expansion) to E x V (chaos), calculated using BLOSUM62-based TCRdist between CDR3 peptides within each V-J. Welch's t-statistics and random forest reduced fewer than 550 V-J features to roughly 13, which were used in a naive Bayes classifier (R e1071). TCRdb applied fastp at Q25 and MiXCR to the public reads, then kept only in-frame beta chains. Rows with one shared CDR3 protein collapse into an entry with the most common genes and DNA. It is TCRdb's table, rather than the study itself, that gives the V and J calls and clone size. The sample table records about 340,000 distinct CDR3 sequences; 18% of these occur just once. The ten largest clones capture 45% to 50% of the sample.

This clonotype appeared many times. Its cognate antigen has yet to be identified. The input lacks base qualities; no much larger clone sits a single base away. The CDR3, cysteine through phenylalanine, is 15 amino acids long. CDR3 DNA only is kept here, 45 bases in frame from base 1. The junction shows trimming of 6 bases on V and 6 bases on J, and the gene matches do not reach 8 bases of it. The germline V gene encodes CDR1 MNHEY and CDR2 SVGEGT. Graves' hyperthyroidism was defined as stable when no progression to ophthalmopathy occurred over 18 months of follow-up. Hyperthyroidism patients were newly diagnosed, with disease duration under 2 months, and aged 18 to 65 years. The study excluded patients with uncontrolled infections, other autoimmune diseases, pregnancy or lactation. Diagnoses relied on clinical symptoms, serum thyroxine and TRAb, thyroid ultrasound and orbital computed tomography. PBMCs were isolated from around 10 ml of fresh peripheral blood by Ficoll-Paque density gradient centrifugation. Total RNA was extracted using Trizol reagent, and RNA quality was assessed on an Agilent 2100 Bioanalyzer.

The sequenced sample was blood. The receptor chain draws on TRBV6-2 or TRBV6-3 and TRBJ2-1; 10 junctional bases match TRBD2. The receptor comes from a woman aged 45-65 years with Graves' hyperthyroidism. In nucleotides, the sequence is TGTGCCAGCAGAAAAGCGGGGGGGGAATTCAATGAGCAGTTCTTC. This is translated as CASRKAGGEFNEQFF.